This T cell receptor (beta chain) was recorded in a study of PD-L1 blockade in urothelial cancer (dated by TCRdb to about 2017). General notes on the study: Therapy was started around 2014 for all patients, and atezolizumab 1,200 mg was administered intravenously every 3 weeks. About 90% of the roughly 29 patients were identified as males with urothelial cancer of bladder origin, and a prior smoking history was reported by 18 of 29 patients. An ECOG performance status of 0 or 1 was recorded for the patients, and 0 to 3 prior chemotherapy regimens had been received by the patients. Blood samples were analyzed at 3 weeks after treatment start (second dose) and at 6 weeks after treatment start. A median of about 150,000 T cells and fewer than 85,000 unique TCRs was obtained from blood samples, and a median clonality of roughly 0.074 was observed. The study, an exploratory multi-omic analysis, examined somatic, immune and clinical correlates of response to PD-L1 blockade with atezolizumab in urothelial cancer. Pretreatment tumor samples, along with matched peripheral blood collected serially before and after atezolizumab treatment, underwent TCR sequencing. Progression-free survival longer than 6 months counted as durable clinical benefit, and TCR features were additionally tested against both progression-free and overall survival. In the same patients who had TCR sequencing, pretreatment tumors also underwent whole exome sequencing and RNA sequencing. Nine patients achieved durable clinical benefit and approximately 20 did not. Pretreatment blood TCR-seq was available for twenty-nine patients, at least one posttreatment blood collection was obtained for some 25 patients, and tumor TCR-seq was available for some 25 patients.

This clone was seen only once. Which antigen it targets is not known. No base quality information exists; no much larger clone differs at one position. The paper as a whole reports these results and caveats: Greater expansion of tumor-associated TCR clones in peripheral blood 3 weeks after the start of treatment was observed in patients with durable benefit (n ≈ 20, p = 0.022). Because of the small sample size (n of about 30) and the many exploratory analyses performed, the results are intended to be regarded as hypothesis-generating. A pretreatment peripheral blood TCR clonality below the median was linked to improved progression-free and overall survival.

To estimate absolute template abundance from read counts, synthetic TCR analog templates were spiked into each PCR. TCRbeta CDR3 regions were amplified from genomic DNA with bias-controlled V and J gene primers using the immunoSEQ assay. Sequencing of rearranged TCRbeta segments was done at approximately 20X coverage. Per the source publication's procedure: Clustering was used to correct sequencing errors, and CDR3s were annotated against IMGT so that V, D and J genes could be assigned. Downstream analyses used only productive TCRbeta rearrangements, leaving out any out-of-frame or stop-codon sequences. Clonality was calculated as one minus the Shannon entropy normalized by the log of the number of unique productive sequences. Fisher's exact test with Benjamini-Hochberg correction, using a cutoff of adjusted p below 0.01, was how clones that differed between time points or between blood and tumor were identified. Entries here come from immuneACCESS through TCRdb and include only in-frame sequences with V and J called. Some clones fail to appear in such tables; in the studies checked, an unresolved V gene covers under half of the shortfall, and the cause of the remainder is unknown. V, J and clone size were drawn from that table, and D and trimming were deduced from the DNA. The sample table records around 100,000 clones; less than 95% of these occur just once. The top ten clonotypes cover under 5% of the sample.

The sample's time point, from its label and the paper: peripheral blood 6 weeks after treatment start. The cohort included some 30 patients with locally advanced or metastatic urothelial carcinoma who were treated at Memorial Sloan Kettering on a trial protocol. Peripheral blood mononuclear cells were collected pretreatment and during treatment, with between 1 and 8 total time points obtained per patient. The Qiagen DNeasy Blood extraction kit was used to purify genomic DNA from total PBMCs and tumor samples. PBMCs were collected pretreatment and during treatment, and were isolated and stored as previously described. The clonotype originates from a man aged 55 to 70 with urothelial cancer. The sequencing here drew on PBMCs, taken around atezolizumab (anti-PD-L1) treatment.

The DNA sequence is as follows: TGTGCCTGGAGTCGAATGGAGCGGTACAATGAGCAGTTCTTC. Its protein product is CAWSRMERYNEQFF. The chain is encoded by TRBV30 joined to TRBJ2-1; a tentative D call is TRBD2 (5 bases match). The CDR3, from cysteine to phenylalanine, totals 14 residues. The kept DNA is CDR3 alone, 42 bases in frame from the first base. Trimming at the junction amounts to 2 bases on V and 4 bases on J, and the germline ends lie 12 bases apart. According to the germline V gene (reference sequence), CDR1 reads GTSNPN and CDR2 reads SVGIG.